The 32 T cell receptor beta chains below were found in one sample sequenced in a study of blood T cell repertoires in COVID-19. Only in-frame clones appear in the TCRdb table, and some are missing; sequencing was by immunoSEQ multiplex PCR. The sample yields 130,000 to 150,000 clones, roughly 83% seen once. The sequenced sample consisted of peripheral blood. Receptors were obtained from a woman of 80 years or more with acute or convalescent COVID-19.

The V and J genes are TRBV9 and TRBJ2-6, with 8 bases aligning to TRBD1. Per germline, CDR1 SGDLS and CDR2 YYNGEE. The CDR3 contains 16 residues. Trimming took 7 bases from V and 2 from J; bases not matched to a gene: 8. CDR3 amino acids: CASGPTGAPGANVLTF. CDR3 nucleotides: TGTGCCAGCGGGCCGACAGGGGCCCCTGGGGCCAACGTCCTGACTTTC.

The CDR3 loop is CAISDPTITGNTIYF. As DNA, the CDR3 is TGTGCCATCAGTGATCCTACGATCACTGGAAACACCATATATTTT. The chain employs TRBV10-3 and TRBJ1-3; D uncertain. The CDR3 is made up of 15 amino acids. Trimming removed 3 bases from V and 2 bases from J, with 11 bases in between. Germline V gene sequence: CDR1 ENHRY, CDR2 SYGVKD.

This chain links TRBV5-6 with TRBJ2-3, with TRBD2 matching over 8 bases. After removal of 3 bases from V and 2 bases from J, the junction contained 8 bases not matched to a gene. Germline V gene data show CDR1 as SGHDT and CDR2 as YYEEEE. CDR3 length: 16 amino acids. CDR3 coding DNA: TGTGCCAGCAGCTCGGGGGGGTTCTCCTTCACAGATACGCAGTATTTT. Translating it yields CASSSGGFSFTDTQYF.

This rearrangement joins TRBV6-2 or TRBV6-3 to TRBJ2-3; 13 positions agree with TRBD2. After removal of 5 bases from V and 7 bases from J, the junction contained 9 bases not matched to a gene. The germline CDR1 and CDR2 sequences are MNHEY and SVGEGT. CDR3 size: 16 residues. The CDR3 loop reads CASSRTSGGQIYTQYF. CDR3 nucleotide sequence: TGTGCCAGCAGTAGGACTAGCGGGGGCCAGATATATACGCAGTATTTT.

This chain connects TRBV25-1 to TRBJ1-2; D ambiguous. Germline values: CDR1 MGHDK, CDR2 SYGVNS. Deletions cut 9 bases from V and 2 bases from J, with 13 bases between. The CDR3 loop spans 13 amino acids. This CDR3 is CASALAGNYGYTF. The CDR3 nucleotides read TGTGCCAGTGCACTCGCGGGAAACTATGGCTACACCTTC.

This clone was seen a single time. The V gene is TRBV7-9, the J gene TRBJ1-6, with 7 bases that match TRBD1. Trimming removed 5 bases from V and 8 bases from J; junction bases left unmatched: 9. This CDR3 comprises 15 residues. Germline loops: CDR1 SEHNR, CDR2 FQNEAQ (reference sequence). The CDR3 DNA reads as TGTGCCAGCAGCGGGCGGACAGGATGGGATTCACCCCTCCACTTT. It specifies CASSGRTGWDSPLHF.

The J gene is TRBJ1-6, the V gene TRBV2; 8 bases match TRBD1. CDR1 is SNHLY and CDR2 is FYNNEI in the germline V gene. Trimming removed 4 bases from V and 9 bases from J; junction bases left unmatched: 5. CDR3 size: 14 residues. CDR3 sequence reads: CASSATGEGSPLHF. In nucleotides, the CDR3 is TGTGCCAGCAGTGCGACAGGGGAAGGTTCACCCCTCCACTTT.

This sequence joins TRBV7-9 and TRBJ2-1; 8 bases map to TRBD2. The CDR3 totals 19 residues. Germline V lookup: CDR1 SEHNR, CDR2 FQNEAQ (reference sequence). J lost 6 bases, V lost 6 bases, and 22 bases had no gene match. The CDR3 spells CASSSIPGGRWFVRNEQFF. For the CDR3, the DNA is TGTGCCAGCAGTTCTATCCCGGGGGGGCGGTGGTTCGTACGCAATGAGCAGTTCTTC.

V is TRBV7-9 and J is TRBJ2-3; the D gene is possibly TRBD1 (5 bases). V lost 4 bases and J 6 bases, leaving 11 bases between the germline ends. This CDR3 has 13 residues. Germline V gene lookup returns CDR1 SEHNR and CDR2 FQNEAQ (reference sequence). CDR3 amino acids: CASSWRQLDTQYF. The CDR3 DNA reads as TGTGCCAGCAGCTGGAGACAGTTGGATACGCAGTATTTT. The full variable domain, in which reference TRBV7-9 and TRBJ2-3 provide the parts outside the CDR3, is DTGVSQNPRHKITKRGQNVTFRCDPISEHNRLYWYRQTLGQGPEFLTYFQNEAQLEKSRLLSDRFSAERPKGSFSTLEIQRTEQGDSAMYLCASSWRQLDTQYFGPGTRLTVL.

This chain uses TRBV14 with TRBJ1-1; 7 nucleotides match TRBD1. This CDR3 comprises 15 residues. The ends lost 1 base at V and 2 bases at J; junction bases unmatched: 4. Germline values: CDR1 SGHDN, CDR2 FVKESK. The CDR3, as DNA: TGTGCCAGCAGCCAAGGCAGGGGGGTAAACACTGAAGCTTTCTTT. Residues: CASSQGRGVNTEAFF.

The V and J genes are TRBV2 and TRBJ1-1, with D possibly TRBD1 on 6 matching bases. Germline CDR1 reads SNHLY; CDR2 reads FYNNEI. Trimming pared 6 bases from V and 6 bases from J, leaving 14 bases between. The CDR3 is made up of 13 amino acids. The CDR3 nucleotides are TGTGCCAGCAGCCTCGAGGGACACTCTGAAGCTTTCTTT. Encoded protein: CASSLEGHSEAFF.

The chain links TRBV4-2 to TRBJ1-2, with D perhaps matching TRBD1 (6 bases). Trimming removed 0 bases at V and 4 bases at J, with 18 bases between. Germline loops: CDR1 LGHNA, CDR2 YNFKEQ. The length of the CDR3 is 17 residues. CDR3 DNA sequence: TGTGCCAGCAGCCAAGATCTTCATGGGGGCGCGAGCTATGGCTACACCTTC. Its protein is CASSQDLHGGASYGYTF.

This clone was seen just once. The V and J genes are TRBV19 and TRBJ2-1, with 11 bases aligning to TRBD2. The V gene's germline CDR1 is LNHDA and CDR2 SQIVND (reference sequence). The CDR3 contains 17 residues. The V gene end was trimmed by 6 bases and the J gene end by 0 bases; junction bases not matched to a gene: 7. CDR3 nucleotide sequence: TGTGCCAGTAGCCGGGGGGGACTAGCGGACTCCTACAATGAGCAGTTCTTC. This codes for CASSRGGLADSYNEQFF.

This clone has just one count. This CDR3 is CASSPRVTGSYGYTF. The CDR3 DNA sequence: TGTGCCAGCAGCCCCCGGGTGACAGGGAGCTATGGCTACACCTTC. This rearrangement joins TRBV7-8 to TRBJ1-2, with 7 bases matching TRBD1. Per germline, CDR1 SGHVS and CDR2 FQNEAQ. This CDR3 spans 15 amino acids. V trimming: 5 bases; J trimming: 4 bases; junction bases outside the gene matches: 10.

The genes are TRBV5-1 and TRBJ1-1, with unresolved D. V gave up 5 bases and J gave up 0 bases, with 8 bases separating them. Per germline, CDR1 SGHRS and CDR2 YFSETQ. The CDR3 runs to 13 residues. The CDR3 here is CASRAIVNTEAFF. The CDR3 bases are TGCGCCAGCAGAGCTATTGTGAACACTGAAGCTTTCTTT.

V gene TRBV18 combines with J gene TRBJ2-4; 8 positions agree with TRBD1. CDR3 length: 16 residues. Germline-derived CDR1 and CDR2 are KGHSH and LQKENI. Trimming at V came to 3 bases and at J to 9 bases, leaving 13 bases not matched to a gene. The CDR3 nucleotides read TGTGCCAGCTCACCTATTAAAACAGGGGGAACAGGCATTCAGTACTTC. Protein sequence: CASSPIKTGGTGIQYF.

V is TRBV7-8 and J is TRBJ1-4, with 7 bases matching TRBD1. This CDR3 is 16 amino acids long. Germline V gene data show CDR1 as SGHVS and CDR2 as FQNEAQ. Unmatched junction bases numbered 13, after V lost 5 bases and J lost 7 bases. CDR3 in amino acids: CASSPAQGGGSEKLFF. CDR3 bases: TGTGCCAGCAGCCCAGCACAAGGGGGCGGCAGTGAAAAACTGTTTTTT.

This chain links TRBV10-3 with TRBJ1-4; 9 bases are a match to TRBD1. The CDR3 totals 16 residues. The germline CDR1 and CDR2 sequences are ENHRY and SYGVKD. The V gene end was trimmed by 3 bases and the J gene end by 8 bases; junction bases not matched to a gene: 10. In DNA, the CDR3 is TGTGCCATCAGTGACAACCCGGGACAGGGTGACGAAAAACTGTTTTTT. This sequence encodes CAISDNPGQGDEKLFF.

V usage is TRBV16 and J usage is TRBJ1-5, with TRBD1 identical over 8 bases. This CDR3 contains 13 residues. Germline-derived CDR1 and CDR2 are KGHSY and FQNENV. Trimming cost V 6 bases and J 4 bases; bases outside gene matches: 2. DNA of the CDR3: TGTGCCAGCAGTCGACAGGGGAATCAGCCCCAGCATTTT. Encoded protein: CASSRQGNQPQHF.

This rearrangement joins TRBV4-1 to TRBJ2-1; the match to TRBD2 covers 7 bases. The CDR3 spans 16 residues. The ends lost 2 bases at V and 4 bases at J; junction bases unmatched: 8. In germline, CDR1 is MGHRA, CDR2 YSYEKL. DNA for the CDR3: TGCGCCAGCAGCCAATTTGGTCTAGCGGATTACAATGAGCAGTTCTTC. Protein: CASSQFGLADYNEQFF.

V usage is TRBV6-5 and J usage is TRBJ1-2; 11 nucleotides line up with TRBD1. J was trimmed by 7 bases and V by 8 bases; bases with no gene match: 6. CDR3 length equals 13 residues. Germline CDR1 is MNHEY and CDR2 is SVGAGI. CDR3 in amino acids: CASRTGGASGYTF. Here the CDR3 DNA reads TGTGCCAGCCGGACAGGGGGCGCGAGTGGCTACACCTTC.

The chain combines TRBV6-5 with TRBJ2-1; 9 bases fit TRBD2. V dropped 7 bases and J dropped 5; count of bases not matched to a gene: 6. Germline V lookup: CDR1 MNHEY, CDR2 SVGAGI. The CDR3 contains 14 residues. CDR3 coding DNA: TGTGCCAGCACTCGCGGGGGGGAAAACAATGAGCAGTTCTTC. Translation gives CASTRGGENNEQFF.

The table lists this clone with a count of one. V gene TRBV9 combines with J gene TRBJ1-2; 9 bases map to TRBD1. The CDR3 contains 14 residues. Germline V gene sequence: CDR1 SGDLS, CDR2 YYNGEE. V shed 4 bases and J 6 bases; nucleotides not matched to a gene: 7. The CDR3 DNA is TGTGCCAGCAGCCCTTTAGGGACAGGGCATGGCTACACCTTC. Amino acid sequence: CASSPLGTGHGYTF.

The rearrangement links TRBV7-3 to TRBJ2-2; 10 nucleotides match TRBD1. The trim removed 5 bases at V and 3 bases at J, leaving 6 bases unmatched. Germline loops: CDR1 SGHTA, CDR2 FQGTGA. The CDR3 spans 16 residues. CDR3: CASSQDRGLDTGELFF. As DNA, the CDR3 is TGTGCCAGCAGCCAAGACAGGGGGCTTGACACCGGGGAGCTGTTTTTT.

V and J are TRBV11-2 and TRBJ1-6, with TRBD1 matching over 8 bases. The germline CDR1 and CDR2 sequences are SGHAT and FQNNGV. Trimming removed 5 bases from V and 14 bases from J; junction bases left unmatched: 2. The CDR3 loop spans 11 amino acids. The CDR3 sequence: CASSQGATLHF. As DNA, the CDR3 is TGTGCCAGCAGCCAGGGGGCGACCCTCCACTTT.

The chain recombines TRBV6-5 with TRBJ1-1, with 12 bases aligning to TRBD1. Germline V CDR1 and CDR2: MNHEY, SVGAGI. There are 14 residues in the CDR3. Trimming took 8 bases from V and 5 from J; bases not matched to a gene: 6. DNA for the CDR3: TGTGCCAGCCCGGGACAGGGGGCGCGGACTGAAGCTTTCTTT. It translates to CASPGQGARTEAFF.

The chain uses TRBV27 and TRBJ1-2; D might be TRBD1 (5 bases). Per the germline V gene, CDR1 is MNHEY and CDR2 is SMNVEV (reference sequence). This CDR3 has 15 residues. Trimming pared 2 bases from V and 6 bases from J, leaving 16 bases between. CDR3 sequence (DNA): TGTGCCAGCAGTTTACGGCGGGGAGGGGTTAATGGCTACACCTTC. Translation: CASSLRRGGVNGYTF.

The chain joins TRBV5-1 to TRBJ1-4, with 11 bases identical to TRBD1. The CDR3 loop spans 15 amino acids. Germline trimming cut 3 bases from V and 8 bases from J; bases unmatched to any gene: 6. CDR1 and CDR2 from the germline V gene are SGHRS and YFSETQ. Here the CDR3 reads CASSWSGTGGEKLFF. The CDR3 coding sequence is TGCGCCAGCAGCTGGTCCGGGACAGGGGGGGAAAAACTGTTTTTT.

The rearrangement joins TRBV12-3 or TRBV12-4 to TRBJ2-1, with D possibly being TRBD1 (6 bases). The V and J ends lost 2 bases and 7 bases respectively, with 6 bases between them. The CDR3 extends over 12 amino acids. CDR3 in amino acids: CASSLRGNEQFF. The CDR3 bases are TGTGCCAGCAGTTTAAGGGGGAATGAGCAGTTCTTC.

This sequence joins TRBV5-5 and TRBJ2-3; tentative D call: TRBD2 (6 bases). Trimming took 0 bases from V and 3 from J, leaving 8 bases between them. Germline loops: CDR1 SGHKS, CDR2 YYEKEE (reference sequence). This CDR3 is 14 amino acids long. For the CDR3, the DNA is TGTGCCAGCAGCTTGGTGGCGGGAACAGATACGCAGTATTTT. Translation: CASSLVAGTDTQYF.

The chain uses TRBV9 and TRBJ1-2; weak D call: TRBD1 (5 bases). The CDR3 length is 15 residues. The V end was cut by 0 bases, the J end by 3 bases, with 12 bases between. Germline CDR1 and CDR2: SGDLS and YYNGEE. The CDR3 sequence: CASSVDGGVDYGYTF. The CDR3 bases are TGTGCCAGCAGCGTAGACGGGGGGGTAGACTATGGCTACACCTTC.

This clone was detected once. The V and J genes are TRBV19 and TRBJ2-1; TRBD2 agrees at 12 bases. The J segment lost 4 bases and the V segment lost 5 bases, leaving 9 bases of the junction unmatched. CDR3 size: 17 residues. Germline CDR1 LNHDA, CDR2 SQIVND (reference sequence). The CDR3, as DNA: TGTGCCAGTAGTCTCAGACTAGCGGGGGACCTTTACAATGAGCAGTTCTTC. This gives the protein CASSLRLAGDLYNEQFF. The variable domain in full, with the rest retrieved from reference TRBV19 and TRBJ2-1, is DGGITQSPKYLFRKEGQNVTLSCEQNLNHDAMYWYRQDPGQGLRLIYYSQIVNDFQKGDIAEGYSVSREKKESFPLTVTSAQKNPTAFYLCASSLRLAGDLYNEQFFGPGTRLTVL.